Listed here is a single TCR beta chain. The target antigen is unknown. Each TCR library used 3500 ng of total RNA. UMIs that included a 6-nucleotide sample barcode were added by template switching, which took place during cDNA synthesis. TCRdb re-called the 5' RACE reads and gives one entry per CDR3 protein, without DNA. The sample includes around 380,000 distinct CDR3 sequences. This sample stems from a study of monozygotic twins with inflammatory bowel disease. Broader study findings: Differences in immunosuppressive treatment may have been a source of added variability in patient repertoires.

The CDR3 spans 16 residues. Germline-derived CDR1 and CDR2 are LNHDA and SQIVND (reference sequence). This rearrangement joins TRBV19 to TRBJ2-6; TCRdb's assignment of TRBD1 cannot be checked, as there is no DNA. Sequenced material: blood. The source of this sequence is a human donor with ulcerative colitis or Crohn's disease, or a healthy co-twin of an affected twin (not recorded which). This CDR3 is CASTTGTASGANVLTF.